The T cell receptor (beta chain) described here comes from a study of regulatory T cells in long-lasting Graves disease. Both iRepertoire HTBI primers and Arm-PCR of CDR3 regions were used to build the TCR beta libraries. TCRdb independently ran MiXCR on the multiplex PCR reads; one entry per CDR3 protein. The sample lists approximately 460,000 distinct CDR3 sequences; roughly 15% were seen once. Germline values: CDR1 DFQATT, CDR2 SNEGSKA (reference sequence). The CDR3 consists of 15 residues. V lost 3 bases and J lost 4; bases outside the gene matches: 10. Regarding time point: newly diagnosed GD, antithyroid drugs for less than 3 months. After RNA was extracted from PBMCs, the TCR library was made from it. This clonotype has at least ten counts. This sample was shared with a second study, whose subject was T cells in Graves' hyperthyroidism and ophthalmopathy. That paper states: Among clonotypes expanded in thyroid above 0.001, most were also found in blood.

The rearrangement uses TRBV20-1 and TRBJ2-5, with TRBD2 matching over 8 bases. This TCR was sampled from a woman younger than 45 with Graves disease. The starting material was peripheral blood mononuclear cells (PBMCs), obtained at new diagnosis, from a patient treated with antithyroid drugs. As DNA, the CDR3 is TGCAGTGCTAGTTTAGCGGGAATAGCCCGAGAGACCCAGTACTTC. Its translation: CSASLAGIARETQYF.